The next 23 T cell receptor beta chains were all read from a single sample in a study of identical twins. MiXCR, applied by TCRdb to the 5' RACE reads, yields one record per CDR3 protein. The table has around 250,000 distinct CDR3 sequences, 7% seen once. The data also belong to a second study, concerning yellow fever vaccine responses in identical twins.

Sequenced material: memory (CD45RO+) T cells sorted from blood. The origin of the receptors is a woman younger than 35 in good health.

This clonotype occurred a few times. The CDR3 DNA sequence: TGTGCCAGCAGCTTACGGGACAGCCGAACACCCCTCCACTTT. It specifies CASSLRDSRTPLHF. V and J are TRBV7-2 and TRBJ1-6, with TRBD1 identical over 7 bases. The CDR3 spans 14 residues. Per germline, CDR1 SGHTA and CDR2 FQGNSA. Trimming at V came to 2 bases and at J to 11 bases, leaving 6 bases not matched to a gene.

The chain has TRBV7-7 and TRBJ2-5; a possible D gene is TRBD1 (6 bases). Between the trimmed V and J ends, which lost 1 base and 1 base, there was a span of 13 bases. Per the germline V gene, CDR1 is SSHAT and CDR2 is FNYEAQ (reference sequence). The CDR3 has 16 residues. This chain's CDR3 is CASSLGIRGSQETQYF. DNA for the CDR3: TGTGCCAGCAGCTTAGGAATCAGGGGTAGCCAAGAGACCCAGTACTTC.

This clonotype was seen at least ten times. This rearrangement joins TRBV11-2 to TRBJ2-1, with D possibly matching TRBD2 (6 bases). The CDR3 is 15 residues long. In germline, CDR1 is SGHAT, CDR2 FQNNGV. The ends were cut back, 4 bases at V and 3 bases at J, with 13 bases in the middle. This CDR3 is CASSSGGAIYNEQFF. The CDR3 nucleotides read TGTGCCAGCAGCTCCGGAGGGGCTATCTACAATGAGCAGTTCTTC. The full variable domain, completed using reference TRBV11-2 and TRBJ2-1, is EAGVAQSPRYKIIEKRQSVAFWCNPISGHATLYWYQQILGQGPKLLIQFQNNGVVDDSQLPKDRFSAERLKGVDSTLKIQPAKLEDSAVYLCASSSGGAIYNEQFFGPGTRLTVL.

This clonotype was found many times. DNA of the CDR3: TGTGCCAGCGCCGGCAGGCAGTCCCATAATTCACCCCTCCACTTT. Its translation is CASAGRQSHNSPLHF. The genes are TRBV2 and TRBJ1-6; D not resolved. CDR3 length: 15 amino acids. CDR1 SNHLY and CDR2 FYNNEI come from the germline V gene. V was trimmed by 8 bases and J by 5 bases, leaving 16 bases between them. The complete variable domain, with remaining parts taken from reference TRBV2 and TRBJ1-6, reads EPEVTQTPSHQVTQMGQEVILRCVPISNHLYFYWYRQILGQKVEFLVSFYNNEISEKSEIFDDQFSVERPDGSNFTLKIRSTKLEDSAMYFCASAGRQSHNSPLHFGNGTRLTVT.

The V call is TRBV29-1, the J call TRBJ2-2; TRBD2 matches at 13 bases. The CDR3 is made up of 14 amino acids. Germline CDR1 and CDR2: SQVTM and ANQGSEA. V lost 7 bases, J lost 3 bases, and 2 bases stayed unmatched. The CDR3, as DNA: TGCAGCGGGGGACTAGCGGGACACACCGGGGAGCTGTTTTTT. This translates into CSGGLAGHTGELFF.

Remarks on this clonotype: This may stem from a read error, because a much larger clone lies one nucleotide away. The V and J genes are TRBV5-1 and TRBJ2-4; maybe TRBD2 (6 bases). The V and J ends lost 3 bases and 0 bases respectively, with 22 bases between them. The germline CDR1 and CDR2 sequences are SGHRS and YFSETQ. This CDR3 spans 19 amino acids. The CDR3 DNA reads as TGCGCCAGCAGCTCCTACCCCGAGGGACTGACCTTAGCCAAAAACATTCAGTACTTC. This translates into CASSSYPEGLTLAKNIQYF.

The rearrangement joins TRBV20-1 to TRBJ2-7, with TRBD1 matching over 9 bases. This CDR3 region has 14 residues. CDR1 is DFQATT and CDR2 is SNEGSKA in the germline V gene (reference sequence). V was clipped by 1 base and J by 5 bases; unmatched bases: 6. The CDR3 spells CSARVSGQGDEQYV. The CDR3 DNA reads as TGCAGTGCTAGAGTTTCGGGACAGGGTGACGAGCAGTACGTC.

This clonotype was seen many times. V usage is TRBV4-1 and J usage is TRBJ2-1; D call uncertain. Deletions cut 1 base from V and 0 bases from J, with 7 bases between. Germline V lookup: CDR1 MGHRA, CDR2 YSYEKL. CDR3 length: 15 residues. CDR3 sequence: CASSQGLLSYNEQFF. In DNA form, the CDR3 reads TGCGCCAGCAGCCAAGGGCTACTCTCCTACAATGAGCAGTTCTTC.

This clonotype appeared a few times. J is TRBJ2-3 and V is TRBV7-9; tentatively, D is TRBD1 (6 bases). The CDR3 extends over 15 amino acids. Trimming took off 6 bases at V and 1 base at J, with 14 bases between the two ends. The germline gives CDR1 SEHNR, CDR2 FQNEAQ (reference sequence). The CDR3 region is CASRQNRVGTDTQYF. The CDR3 coding sequence is TGTGCCAGCAGACAAAACAGGGTCGGCACAGATACGCAGTATTTT.

The chain combines TRBV20-1 with TRBJ2-7; TRBD2 is a possible D gene (6 bases). This CDR3 region has 12 residues. V was cut by 6 bases and J by 3 bases, with 12 bases left in between. Germline lookup yields CDR1 DFQATT and CDR2 SNEGSKA (reference sequence). This CDR3 reads CSAPGLHYEQYF. The CDR3 DNA reads TGCAGTGCGCCGGGACTTCACTACGAGCAGTACTTC.

A few counts support this clonotype. The chain employs TRBV6-2 or TRBV6-3 and TRBJ2-1, with D tentatively TRBD1 (7 bases). CDR1 and CDR2 (germline): MNHEY, SVGEGT. The V gene lost 5 bases and the J gene lost 6 bases, with 14 bases spanning the gap. The CDR3 is 14 residues long. The chain's CDR3 is CASSAGQTTNEQFF. The CDR3 DNA is TGTGCCAGCAGTGCGGGACAGACTACCAATGAGCAGTTCTTC.

In this sample, this clonotype turned up a few times. The CDR3 loop reads CASTLQGVGYEQYF. DNA of the CDR3: TGTGCCAGCACTCTACAGGGTGTCGGCTACGAGCAGTACTTC. This sequence joins TRBV12-3 or TRBV12-4 and TRBJ2-7; perhaps TRBD1 as D (6 bases). The CDR3 extends over 14 amino acids. Trimming stripped 7 bases from V and 3 bases from J, with 16 bases between.

This clonotype appeared many times. The CDR3 region is CASSFPWGEAYNEQFF. Written as DNA, the CDR3 is TGTGCCAGCAGCTTCCCCTGGGGGGAGGCCTACAATGAGCAGTTCTTC. The V gene is TRBV7-9, the J gene TRBJ2-1; a weak D match, TRBD2 (6 bases). This CDR3 is built from 16 residues. V shed 3 bases and J shed 2 bases, with 14 bases lying between them. The germline V gene encodes CDR1 SEHNR and CDR2 FQNEAQ (reference sequence).

The chain couples TRBV5-1 to TRBJ1-1; a weak D match, TRBD1 (5 bases). The CDR3 totals 15 residues. Deletions cut 5 bases from V and 11 bases from J, with 25 bases between. Germline V CDR1 and CDR2: SGHRS, YFSETQ. The CDR3, as DNA: TGCGCCAGCAGAAAAGCCGGTCGGGAGGACACCACGGCTTTCTTT. Amino acid sequence: CASRKAGREDTTAFF.

This sequence joins TRBV5-6 and TRBJ2-5, with D possibly being TRBD1 or TRBD2 (5 bases each). The germline gives CDR1 SGHDT, CDR2 YYEEEE. The CDR3 has 14 residues. V was trimmed by 4 bases and J by 0 bases, leaving 10 bases between them. CDR3 region: CASSPGGNQETQYF. As DNA, the CDR3 is TGTGCCAGCAGCCCTGGGGGTAACCAAGAGACCCAGTACTTC.

In its sample, this clonotype was seen a few times. V and J are TRBV5-1 and TRBJ2-2, with 8 bases fitting TRBD1. The V and J ends lost 2 bases and 6 bases, in that order; junction bases with no gene match: 6. The CDR3 is 15 amino acids. The germline V gene has CDR1 SGHRS and CDR2 YFSETQ. CDR3 amino acids: CASSLDRGSAGELFF. In DNA form, the CDR3 reads TGCGCCAGCAGCTTAGACAGGGGTTCTGCCGGGGAGCTGTTTTTT.

The J gene is TRBJ1-1, the V gene TRBV25-1; tentatively, D is TRBD1 (5 bases). Germline CDR1 is MGHDK and CDR2 is SYGVNS. Trimming cost V 6 bases and J 4 bases, with 12 bases left between them. This CDR3 has 13 residues. The CDR3 nucleotides are TGTGCCAGCAGCCGAGGGGAGGGCACTGAAGCTTTCTTT. It yields the protein CASSRGEGTEAFF.

This clonotype has more than one count but fewer than ten. The chain has TRBV15 and TRBJ2-5; D possibly corresponds to TRBD2 (6 bases). This CDR3 has 16 amino acids. The germline CDR1 and CDR2 sequences are LNHNV and YYDKDF (reference sequence). V shed 0 bases and J shed 1 base, with 12 bases lying between them. The CDR3 here is CATSRDGGEPQETQYF. The CDR3 DNA sequence: TGTGCCACCAGCAGAGATGGCGGGGAGCCCCAAGAGACCCAGTACTTC.

V usage is TRBV7-8 and J usage is TRBJ2-1; D is ambiguous. Germline assignment: CDR1 SGHVS and CDR2 FQNEAQ. Trimming took off 5 bases at V and 9 bases at J, with 11 bases between the two ends. This CDR3 is built from 12 residues. The CDR3 spells CASSHPLGEQFF. The CDR3 nucleotides read TGTGCCAGCAGCCATCCCCTAGGTGAGCAGTTCTTC.

J is TRBJ2-7 and V is TRBV6-2 or TRBV6-3; perhaps TRBD2 as D (6 bases). Per germline, CDR1 MNHEY and CDR2 SVGEGT. The CDR3 runs 15 residues. V gave up 3 bases and J gave up 3 bases, with 15 bases separating them. The CDR3 spells CASSYLGGANYEQYV. The CDR3 region has the DNA TGTGCCAGCAGTTATCTCGGCGGGGCTAACTACGAGCAGTACGTC.

This clonotype occurred many times. The V call is TRBV18, the J call TRBJ2-1; D possibly corresponds to TRBD1 (6 bases). V lost 3 bases, J lost 4 bases, and 13 bases lay in between. This CDR3 is built from 15 residues. Germline assignment: CDR1 KGHSH and CDR2 LQKENI. CDR3 DNA: TGTGCCAGCTCACCCGCAGGGGATGAGTACAATGAGCAGTTCTTC. Protein: CASSPAGDEYNEQFF. The full variable domain, its missing parts supplied by reference TRBV18 and TRBJ2-1, is NAGVMQNPRHLVRRRGQEARLRCSPMKGHSHVYWYRQLPEEGLKFMVYLQKENIIDESGMPKERFSAEFPKEGPSILRIQQVVRGDSAAYFCASSPAGDEYNEQFFGPGTRLTVL.

This clonotype was counted at least ten times. The J gene is TRBJ2-3, the V gene TRBV11-2, with D perhaps TRBD1 (6 bases). This CDR3 is 13 amino acids long. CDR1 SGHAT and CDR2 FQNNGV come from the germline V gene. The V and J ends lost 3 bases and 4 bases respectively, with 8 bases between them. This CDR3 is CASSLGAADTQYF. In DNA form, the CDR3 reads TGTGCCAGCAGCTTGGGGGCCGCAGATACGCAGTATTTT.

This clonotype was detected only a few times. The CDR3, as DNA: TGTGCCAGCAGCTTGGGGCAGGGGGTCACCGGGGAGCTGTTTTTT. It specifies CASSLGQGVTGELFF. J is TRBJ2-2 and V is TRBV5-4, with TRBD1 identical over 7 bases. The CDR3 runs to 15 residues. J was trimmed by 4 bases and V by 0 bases; bases with no gene match: 3. Germline values: CDR1 SGHNT, CDR2 YYREEE (reference sequence).